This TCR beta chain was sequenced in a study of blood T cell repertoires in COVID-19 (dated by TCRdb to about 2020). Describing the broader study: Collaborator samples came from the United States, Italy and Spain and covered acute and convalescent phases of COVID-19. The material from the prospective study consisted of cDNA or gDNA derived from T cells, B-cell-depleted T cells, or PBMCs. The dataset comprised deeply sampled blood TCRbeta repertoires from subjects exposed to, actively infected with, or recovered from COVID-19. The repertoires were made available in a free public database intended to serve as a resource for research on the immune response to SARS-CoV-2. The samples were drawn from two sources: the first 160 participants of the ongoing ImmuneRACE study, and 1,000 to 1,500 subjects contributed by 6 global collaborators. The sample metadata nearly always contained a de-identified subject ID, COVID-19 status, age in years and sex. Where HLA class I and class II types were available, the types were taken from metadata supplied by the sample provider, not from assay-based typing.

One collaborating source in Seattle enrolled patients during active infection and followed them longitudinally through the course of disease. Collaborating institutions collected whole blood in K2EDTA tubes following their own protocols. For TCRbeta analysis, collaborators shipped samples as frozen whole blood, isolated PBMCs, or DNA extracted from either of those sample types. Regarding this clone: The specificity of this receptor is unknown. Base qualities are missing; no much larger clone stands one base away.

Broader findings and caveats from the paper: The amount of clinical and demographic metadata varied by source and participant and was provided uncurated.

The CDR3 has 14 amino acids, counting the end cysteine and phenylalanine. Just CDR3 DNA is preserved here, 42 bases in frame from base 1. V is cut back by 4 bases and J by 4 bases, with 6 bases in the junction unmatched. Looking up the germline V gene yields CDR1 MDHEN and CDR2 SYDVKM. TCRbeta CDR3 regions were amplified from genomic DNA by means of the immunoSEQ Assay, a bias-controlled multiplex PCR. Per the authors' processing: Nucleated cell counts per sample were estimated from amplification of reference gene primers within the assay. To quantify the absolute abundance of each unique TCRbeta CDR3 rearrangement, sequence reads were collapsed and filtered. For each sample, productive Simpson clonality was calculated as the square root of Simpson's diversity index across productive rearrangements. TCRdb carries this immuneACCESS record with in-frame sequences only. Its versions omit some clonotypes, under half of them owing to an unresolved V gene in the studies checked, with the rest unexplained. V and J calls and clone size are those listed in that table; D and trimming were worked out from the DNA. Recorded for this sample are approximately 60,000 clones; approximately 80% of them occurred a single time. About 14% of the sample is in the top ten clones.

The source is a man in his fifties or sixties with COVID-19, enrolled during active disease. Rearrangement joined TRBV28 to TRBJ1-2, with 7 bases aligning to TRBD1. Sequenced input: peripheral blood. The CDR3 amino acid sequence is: CASSSQAGGYGYTF. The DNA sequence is TGTGCCAGCAGTTCTCAAGCAGGGGGCTATGGCTACACCTTC.